The clone carrying this TCR beta chain was seen repeatedly, ten times or more. Its specificity is unknown. Germline V gives CDR1 SGHTA, CDR2 FQGNSA. The CDR3 is made up of 17 amino acids. Trimming stripped 1 base from V and 2 bases from J, with 15 bases between. The entry originates in a study of T cell repertoires in cytomegalovirus infection. TCRdb reprocessed the reads via MiXCR and lists one record per CDR3 protein. The sample holds about 830,000 distinct CDR3 sequences, about 30% seen once. The chain couples TRBV7-2 to TRBJ2-4; D ambiguous. The sequenced sample was cultured CD8+ T cells from PBMCs, obtained from culture after CMV antigen stimulation. This receptor was obtained from a human donor in good health (CMV status not recorded). Some clones in this sample may be carry-over from other donors' samples. Here the CDR3 reads CASSLGLEPMPKNIQYF. CDR3 DNA sequence: TGTGCCAGCAGCTTAGGTCTAGAACCTATGCCCAAAAACATTCAGTACTTC.